Following are 8 T cell receptor beta chains from one sample sequenced in a study of beta chain features in type 1 diabetes. Expressed TCRB transcripts got sequenced, as all isolated RNA was reverse transcribed. Here immunoSEQ multiplex PCR was the method, and the copy in TCRdb shows in-frame clones only, minus some. Counted here are hundreds of thousands of clones, 15% to 19% occurring once; the ten biggest clones make up more than 0.08%. The sequenced material came from naive CD4+ T cells from blood. These TCRs come from a man younger than 30 in good health.

The V call is TRBV9, the J call TRBJ2-5; TRBD2 agrees at 7 bases. Germline lookup yields CDR1 SGDLS and CDR2 YYNGEE. This CDR3 contains 15 residues. V shed 2 bases and J 4 bases; nucleotides not matched to a gene: 8. CDR3 sequence reads: CASSVGGYPRETQYF. CDR3 DNA sequence: TGTGCCAGCAGCGTGGGGGGGTACCCCCGAGAGACCCAGTACTTC.

This clone was found a few times. V and J are TRBV7-2 and TRBJ2-1; perhaps TRBD2 as D (5 bases). Germline V gene data show CDR1 as SGHTA and CDR2 as FQGNSA. This CDR3 is built from 14 residues. V was pared by 5 bases and J by 9 bases, with 17 bases between. The CDR3 here is CASSITTSHGEQFF. Here the CDR3 DNA reads TGTGCCAGCAGCATAACCACTAGTCACGGTGAGCAGTTCTTC. Supplemented by reference TRBV7-2 and TRBJ2-1, the full variable domain reads GAGVSQSPSNKVTEKGKDVELRCDPISGHTALYWYRQSLGQGLEFLIYFQGNSAPDKSGLPSDRFSAERTGGSVSTLTIQRTQQEDSAVYLCASSITTSHGEQFFGPGTRLTVL.

This chain uses TRBV9 with TRBJ2-7; perhaps TRBD2 as D (6 bases). V lost 0 bases and J lost 3, with 13 bases in between. CDR3 length: 15 amino acids. Germline assignment: CDR1 SGDLS and CDR2 YYNGEE. The CDR3 region has the DNA TGTGCCAGCAGCGTAGATTTGGAGGGCCTCTACGAGCAGTACTTC. It encodes CASSVDLEGLYEQYF.

The chain links TRBV2 to TRBJ1-5, with D unclear. The CDR3 length is 14 residues. The V end was cut by 3 bases, the J end by 0 bases, with 6 bases between. Germline loops: CDR1 SNHLY, CDR2 FYNNEI. CDR3 bases: TGTGCCAGCAGTGAGTTGTATAGCAATCAGCCCCAGCATTTT. It specifies CASSELYSNQPQHF.

The chain employs TRBV14 and TRBJ1-2; no definite D call. Germline loops: CDR1 SGHDN, CDR2 FVKESK. This CDR3 has 16 amino acids. V was shortened by 3 bases and J by 0 bases, with 14 bases between the two germline ends. The CDR3 region has the DNA TGTGCCAGCAGCCATGGAAGCGGTATTTCTAACTATGGCTACACCTTC. Encoded protein: CASSHGSGISNYGYTF.

The chain recombines TRBV7-9 with TRBJ2-2, with 12 bases lining up with TRBD2. Per the germline V gene, CDR1 is SEHNR and CDR2 is FQNEAQ (reference sequence). The CDR3 is 16 amino acids. The trim removed 11 bases at V and 0 bases at J, leaving 7 bases unmatched. CDR3 in DNA: TGTGCCGGACAACTAGCGGGGGGAGCGAACACCGGGGAGCTGTTTTTT. Translating it yields CAGQLAGGANTGELFF.

CDR3 sequence (DNA): TGTGCCAGCAGCTTAGCATTCCTCTCGGAGGGTGAGCAGTTCTTC. It translates to CASSLAFLSEGEQFF. The rearrangement links TRBV7-6 to TRBJ2-1; TRBD2 is a possible D gene (6 bases). Trimming stripped 0 bases from V and 9 bases from J, with 15 bases between. This CDR3 has 15 amino acids. The germline V gene has CDR1 SGHVS and CDR2 FNYEAQ.

This clone turned up a few times. The J gene is TRBJ2-3, the V gene TRBV7-3, with 8 bases aligning to TRBD2. Per the germline V gene, CDR1 is SGHTA and CDR2 is FQGTGA. V dropped 2 bases and J dropped 3; count of bases not matched to a gene: 4. The length of the CDR3 is 15 residues. CDR3 sequence reads: CASSLDRLATDTQYF. As DNA, the CDR3 is TGTGCCAGCAGCTTAGATCGACTAGCGACAGATACGCAGTATTTT.